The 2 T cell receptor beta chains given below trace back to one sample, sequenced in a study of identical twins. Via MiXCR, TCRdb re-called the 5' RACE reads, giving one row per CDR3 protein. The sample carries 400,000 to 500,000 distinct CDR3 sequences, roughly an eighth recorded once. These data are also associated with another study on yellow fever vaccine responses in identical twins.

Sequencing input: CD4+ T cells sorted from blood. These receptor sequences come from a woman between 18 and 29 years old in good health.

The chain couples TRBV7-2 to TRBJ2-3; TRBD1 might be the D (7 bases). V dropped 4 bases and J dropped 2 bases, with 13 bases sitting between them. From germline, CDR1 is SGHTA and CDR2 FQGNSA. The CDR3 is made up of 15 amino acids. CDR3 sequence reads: CASSSQGGPTDTQYF. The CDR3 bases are TGTGCCAGCAGCTCGCAGGGGGGACCCACAGATACGCAGTATTTT.

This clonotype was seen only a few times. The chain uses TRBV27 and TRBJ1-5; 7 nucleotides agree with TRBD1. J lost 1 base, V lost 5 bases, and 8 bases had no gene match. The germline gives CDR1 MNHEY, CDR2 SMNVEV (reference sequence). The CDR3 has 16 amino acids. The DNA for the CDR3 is TGTGCCAGCAGTCCTCGGGACAGTGCGAGCAATCAGCCCCAGCATTTT. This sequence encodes CASSPRDSASNQPQHF.